The 4 T cell receptor beta chains listed next were all sequenced from one sample in a study of cytomegalovirus exposure and HLA in healthy donors. The PCR used 60 Vbeta and 13 Jbeta primers. Method: immunoSEQ multiplex PCR; TCRdb's copy keeps in-frame clones and lacks some. This sample carries around 170,000 clones, over 70% of them seen once, and the ten largest clones take less than 4.5%. Sequenced input: PBMCs. The receptors here all came from a man in his forties or fifties in good health and CMV-seronegative.

The chain links TRBV12-5 to TRBJ2-7, with D possibly TRBD1 on 6 matching bases. Germline V gives CDR1 LGHNT, CDR2 FRNRAP. Trimming removed 5 bases from V and 3 bases from J, with 20 bases in between. The CDR3 spans 16 residues. The CDR3 protein is CASGLPKTGTYYEQYF. CDR3 in DNA: TGTGCTAGTGGTCTTCCGAAGACAGGTACTTACTACGAGCAGTACTTC. The full variable domain, rest sourced from reference TRBV12-5 and TRBJ2-7, is DARVTQTPRHKVTEMGQEVTMRCQPILGHNTVFWYRQTMMQGLELLAYFRNRAPLDDSGMPKDRFSAEMPDATLATLKIQPSEPRDSAVYFCASGLPKTGTYYEQYFGPGTRLTVT.

This chain connects TRBV29-1 to TRBJ1-1; 9 bases match TRBD1. The CDR3 extends over 13 amino acids. The germline V gene encodes CDR1 SQVTM and CDR2 ANQGSEA. The trim removed 6 bases at V and 1 base at J, leaving 3 bases unmatched. CDR3 amino acids: CSVRTGANTEAFF. DNA for the CDR3: TGCAGCGTACGGACAGGGGCGAACACTGAAGCTTTCTTT.

CDR3 loop: CAISDYSGSSGNTIYF. The CDR3 nucleotides are TGTGCCATCAGTGATTACTCAGGTTCCTCTGGAAACACCATATATTTT. The chain has TRBV10-3 and TRBJ1-3; D not certain. V shed 3 bases and J shed 0 bases, with 12 bases lying between them. Germline CDR1 and CDR2: ENHRY and SYGVKD. This CDR3 has 16 residues.

The CDR3 coding sequence is TGTGCCAGCAGTGCCCACAGAGATAGCAATCAGCCCCAGCATTTT. Encoded protein: CASSAHRDSNQPQHF. The rearrangement uses TRBV25-1 and TRBJ1-5; D is unclear. Deletions cut 4 bases from V and 0 bases from J, with 10 bases between. Germline CDR1 MGHDK, CDR2 SYGVNS. The CDR3 length is 15 residues.